This T cell receptor (beta chain) stems from a study of regulatory T cells in long-lasting Graves disease. With iRepertoire HTBI primers and Arm-PCR of CDR3 regions, TCR beta libraries were built. TCRdb used MiXCR to reprocess the multiplex PCR reads, holding one entry per CDR3 protein. The sample records around 450,000 distinct CDR3 sequences, around a fifth being singletons. Time point noted: persistent/refractory GD, antithyroid drugs over 5 years with positive TRAb. Making the TCR library involved RNA that had been extracted from PBMCs. Germline CDR1 is LNHDA and CDR2 is SQIVND (reference sequence). Trimming removed 10 bases from V and 4 bases from J; junction bases left unmatched: 11. The CDR3 runs to 15 residues. This clonotype was picked up a small number of times.

The chain has TRBV19 and TRBJ1-5; 9 bases agree with TRBD1. Source: peripheral blood mononuclear cells (PBMCs), taken when the disease was refractory, from a patient treated with antithyroid drugs. The TCR comes from a female donor with Graves disease. The CDR3 DNA follows: TGTGCCACTCAGCAGACAGGGGGTTTTAATCAGCCCCAGCATTTT. Protein product: CATQQTGGFNQPQHF.